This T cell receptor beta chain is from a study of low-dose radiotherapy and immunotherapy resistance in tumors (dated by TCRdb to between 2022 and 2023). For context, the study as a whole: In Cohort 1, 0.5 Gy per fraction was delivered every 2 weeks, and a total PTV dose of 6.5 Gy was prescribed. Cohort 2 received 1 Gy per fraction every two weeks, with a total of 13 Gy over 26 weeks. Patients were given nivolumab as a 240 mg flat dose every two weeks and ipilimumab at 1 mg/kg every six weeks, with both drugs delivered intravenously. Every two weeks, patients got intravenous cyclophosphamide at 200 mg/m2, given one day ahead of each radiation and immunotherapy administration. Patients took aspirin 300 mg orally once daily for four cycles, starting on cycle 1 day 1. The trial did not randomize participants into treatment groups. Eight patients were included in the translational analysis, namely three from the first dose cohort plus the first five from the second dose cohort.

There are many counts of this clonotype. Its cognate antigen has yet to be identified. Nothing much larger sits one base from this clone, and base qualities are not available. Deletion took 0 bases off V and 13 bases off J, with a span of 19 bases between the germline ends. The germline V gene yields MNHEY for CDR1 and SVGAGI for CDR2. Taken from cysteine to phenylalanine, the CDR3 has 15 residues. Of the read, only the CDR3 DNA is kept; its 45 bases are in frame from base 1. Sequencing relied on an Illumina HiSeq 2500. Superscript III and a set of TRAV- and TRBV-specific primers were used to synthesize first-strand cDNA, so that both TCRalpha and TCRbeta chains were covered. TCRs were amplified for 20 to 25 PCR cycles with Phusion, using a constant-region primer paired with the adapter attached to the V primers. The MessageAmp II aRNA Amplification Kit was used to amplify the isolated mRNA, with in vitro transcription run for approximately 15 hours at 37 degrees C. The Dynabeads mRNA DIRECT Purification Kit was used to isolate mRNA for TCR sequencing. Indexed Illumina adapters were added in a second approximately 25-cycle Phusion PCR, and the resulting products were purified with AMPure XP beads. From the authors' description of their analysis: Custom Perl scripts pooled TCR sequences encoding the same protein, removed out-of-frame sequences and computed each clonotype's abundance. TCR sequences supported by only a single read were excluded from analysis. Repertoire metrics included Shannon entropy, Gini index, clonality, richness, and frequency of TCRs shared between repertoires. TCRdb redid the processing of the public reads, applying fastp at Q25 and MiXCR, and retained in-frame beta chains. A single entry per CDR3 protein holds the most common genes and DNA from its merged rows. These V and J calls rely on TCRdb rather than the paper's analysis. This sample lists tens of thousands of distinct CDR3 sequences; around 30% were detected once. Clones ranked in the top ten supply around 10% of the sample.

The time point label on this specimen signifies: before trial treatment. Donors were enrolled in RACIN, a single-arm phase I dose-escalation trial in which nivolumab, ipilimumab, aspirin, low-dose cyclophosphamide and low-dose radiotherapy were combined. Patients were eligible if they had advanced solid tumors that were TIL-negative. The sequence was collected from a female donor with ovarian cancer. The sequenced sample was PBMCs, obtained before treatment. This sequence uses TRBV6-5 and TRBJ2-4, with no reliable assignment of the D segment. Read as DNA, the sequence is TGTGCCAGCAGTTACTCCGCAGCCAGGAACGACTGGCAGTACTTC. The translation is CASSYSAARNDWQYF.